Sequencing of this T cell receptor beta chain was carried out in a study of CD8 T cells in Susac syndrome. Germline CDR1 SGHNT, CDR2 YENEEA. The CDR3 loop spans 17 amino acids. RNA totalling roughly 0.45 to 1 ug underwent reverse transcription with random hexamers. An immunoSEQ multiplex PCR generated amplified TCR beta CDR3 products spanning 54 Vbeta and 13 Jbeta. From the immunoSEQ multiplex PCR reads, TCRdb called clonotypes with MiXCR, one entry per CDR3 protein. The data contain 200,000 to 300,000 distinct CDR3 sequences, 95% to 97% of them singletons. General study findings and limits: In its TCR sequencing and HLA analysis, the study acknowledged that the number of individuals was relatively small. There was no clonal expansion in the CD4+ T cell repertoires of Susac syndrome.

TEMRA cells were FACS-enriched, and CD8+ and CD4+ T cells were isolated negatively. A note on this clonotype: No antigen is known for it. Its ends do not fully match the called genes, so a read error is possible.

Sequenced: CD4+ T cells from PBMCs. The receptor was derived from a human donor with Susac syndrome. The chain links TRBV11-3 to TRBJ2-1, with TRBD2 matching 8 bases. CDR3 sequence reads: CASSLDSGTSGYSEQFF. DNA of the CDR3: TGTGCCAGCAGCTTAGATAGCGGGACCTCGGGGTACAGTGAGCAGTTCTTC.